This T cell receptor (beta chain) appears in the sequencing data of a study of early T cells in non-severe SARS-CoV-2 infection. TCRdb redid the calling of the 5' RACE reads with MiXCR, one entry per CDR3 protein. This table has over 70,000 distinct CDR3 sequences, about 14% appearing once. This clonotype occurred a few times. Trimming stripped 5 bases from V and 0 bases from J, with 11 bases between. Germline V gene data show CDR1 as PRHDT and CDR2 as FYEKMQ (reference sequence). The CDR3 consists of 14 residues. This sequence joins TRBV13 and TRBJ2-7; possibly TRBD2 for D (5 bases). Source: whole blood, taken at baseline. The source is an adult who was a healthcare worker with PCR-confirmed SARS-CoV-2 infection or an uninfected control (not recorded which). The CDR3 sequence is CASSQLASSYEQYF. CDR3 DNA: TGTGCCAGCAGCCAGCTAGCTTCCTCCTACGAGCAGTACTTC.